This passage covers 5 T cell receptor beta chains from one sample sequenced in a study of cytomegalovirus exposure and HLA in healthy donors. The PCR used 60 Vbeta and 13 Jbeta primers. TCRdb's table, derived via immunoSEQ multiplex PCR, lists solely in-frame clones and lacks some. This table holds approximately 120,000 clones, less than 85% found once. Input material: PBMCs. Receptors originate from a female donor in good health and CMV-seronegative.

This clone was counted between two and nine times. J is TRBJ2-2 and V is TRBV6-5; the match to TRBD1 covers 8 bases. V was clipped by 0 bases and J by 6 bases; unmatched bases: 3. Germline V gene sequence: CDR1 MNHEY, CDR2 SVGAGI. The CDR3 is made up of 15 amino acids. The CDR3: CASSYSSQGAGELFF. Here the CDR3 DNA reads TGTGCCAGCAGTTACTCATCACAGGGGGCCGGGGAGCTGTTTTTT.

This clone has a handful of counts. V is TRBV5-4 and J is TRBJ2-2; 10 bases line up with TRBD1. In germline, CDR1 is SGHNT, CDR2 YYREEE (reference sequence). This CDR3 has 18 amino acids. V trimming: 4 bases; J trimming: 2 bases; junction bases outside the gene matches: 11. This CDR3 is CASSPMGQGYGNTGELFF. DNA for the CDR3: TGTGCCAGCAGCCCTATGGGACAGGGGTATGGTAACACCGGGGAGCTGTTTTTT.

This clone has more than one count but fewer than ten. V is TRBV30 and J is TRBJ1-3, with a possible D match to TRBD1 (5 bases). The V gene lost 1 base and the J gene lost 3 bases, with 13 bases spanning the gap. The germline V gene has CDR1 GTSNPN and CDR2 SVGIG (reference sequence). CDR3 length equals 15 residues. CDR3 DNA: TGTGCCTGGAGTGCCACAGGTTTTTATGGAAACACCATATATTTT. As protein: CAWSATGFYGNTIYF.

This chain connects TRBV30 to TRBJ1-2; 10 bases agree with TRBD1. Trimming at V came to 2 bases and at J to 8 bases, leaving 8 bases not matched to a gene. The CDR3 is 14 amino acids. Germline V gene data show CDR1 as GTSNPN and CDR2 as SVGIG (reference sequence). The CDR3 spells CAWSIGGTGVGYTF. Here the CDR3 DNA reads TGTGCCTGGAGTATCGGCGGGACAGGGGTCGGCTACACCTTC.

Concerning this clone itself: Relative to the germline gene, one junction end is altered; a read error may explain this. The chain couples TRBV25-1 to TRBJ2-5; TRBD2 matches at 7 bases. This CDR3 has 13 amino acids. Germline V gene lookup returns CDR1 MGHDK and CDR2 SYGVNS. The CDR3 sequence is CASKAGVQVTQYF. In nucleotides, the CDR3 is TGTGCCAGCAAGGCGGGGGTCCAAGTGACCCAGTACTTC.